This TCR beta chain was sequenced for a study of blood T cells in healthy people across ages (dated by TCRdb to about 2015). For the wider study: In model experiments, template switching captured roughly one uniquely barcoded TCR beta cDNA molecule for every two T cells. To track age-related changes in TCR beta repertoire diversity, the study relied on deep sequencing normalized with unique cDNA molecular identifiers. Donors were grouped into four age groups: young (average roughly 17 years), middle-aged (over 35), aged (roughly 62) and long-lived (roughly 80). Donors of different ages were randomly distributed across sequencing lanes to avoid experimental bias. For two donors (one aged 18 to 30 and one aged 80 or older), the study analyzed two additional independent replicas of 1 million unique cDNA reads from the same blood draw.

In this sample, this clonotype turned up a few times. The antigen it recognizes is unknown. There are no base qualities to consult, and no much larger clone falls within one base. Broad study findings and their caveats: Observed TCR beta diversity per million T cells fell roughly linearly with age, and a significant reduction was already apparent by age around 40. A strong correlation was found between observed TCR beta diversity and the percentage of naive T cells measured by flow cytometry. The long-lived group showed more naive CD4+ T cells, fewer expanded clones and increased TCR diversity than the aged group, suggesting age selection. Bulk unsorted PBMC profiling prevented conclusive comparison of naive and antigen-experienced compartments. Estimates of total diversity from one million sequenced T cells were regarded as lower bounds and underestimates. Because donor CMV infection status was unknown, age-related changes in expanded clonotypes were potentially confounded.

Systemically healthy Caucasian individuals from Russia, over 30 in total and aged about 6 to 90 years, were included as donors. Around 10 milliliters of peripheral blood were collected from each donor into EDTA-treated Vacutainer tubes. Ficoll-Paque density-gradient centrifugation was used to isolate PBMCs, with at least 7 million obtained per sample. Trizol reagent was used to extract total RNA from PBMCs, with at least 5 micrograms per sample. The percentages of naive CD45RAhigh/CD27high T cells were determined by flow cytometry on a PBMC aliquot from every donor. Spanning cysteine to phenylalanine, the CDR3 consists of 16 amino acids. The entry retains the CDR3 DNA only, 48 bases that are in frame from base 1. The germline V gene (reference sequence) supplies CDR1 DFQATT and CDR2 SNEGSKA. The junction shows trimming of 3 bases on V and 3 bases on J, plus 18 bases between the germline ends. The library was obtained by 5' RACE. The instrument given in TCRdb is Illumina HiSeq 2500. A second PCR of roughly 7 to 11 cycles was performed with a sample-barcoded 5' primer and a J-beta primer mix. Each TCR beta cDNA molecule received a unique molecular identifier from a template-switch 5' adaptor carrying 12 random nucleotides. Each sample yielded at least 3 million CDR3-containing paired-end reads. First-strand cDNA synthesis was performed from all RNA using the Mint cDNA synthesis kit, with priming by a TRBC-specific oligonucleotide. All cDNA was treated with uracil-DNA glycosylase and then went through a first 18-cycle PCR with the universal primers M1SS and BC2_uni_R. Regarding the original processing steps: For normalization, 1 million high-quality reads were randomly selected from each sample, with every read carrying a distinct molecular identifier. Instead of being binned into consensus sequences, reads that shared molecular identifiers were thrown out. CDR3 identification, clonotype clustering and error correction used MiTCR with a Q25 quality threshold and the strictest error-elimination algorithm. A nonparametric unseen species model with Euler transformation was used to estimate lower-bound total TCR beta diversity. The public sequencing data were trimmed at Q25 with fastp and processed into clonotypes with MiXCR by TCRdb, which kept only in-frame beta chains. Identical CDR3 proteins give one entry, which carries the most common genes and DNA. These V and J calls derive from TCRdb rather than the authors' analysis. This sample holds approximately 730,000 distinct CDR3 sequences; about 53% were observed only once. The top ten clones comprise around 41% of the sample.

The chain employs TRBV20-1 and TRBJ2-1; TRBD2 might be the D gene, on 6 matching bases. Material: blood. This TCR was recovered from a man older than 75 in good health. The CDR3 region has the sequence CSASDPWRVFYNEQFF. The nucleotide sequence reads as follows: TGCAGTGCTAGTGACCCTTGGAGGGTTTTCTACAATGAGCAGTTCTTC.